This T cell receptor beta chain was obtained from a study of cytomegalovirus exposure and HLA in healthy donors. Study observations and caveats: Later analysis showed most CMV-associated TCR beta chains appearing HLA-restricted. It was reported in a later analysis that an Asian-associated ancestry cluster showed fewer N-insertions than the 666-donor mean. Listed as cytomegalovirus-associated were roughly 180 TCR beta chains.

PCR employed 60 Vbeta and 13 Jbeta primers. Sequenced by immunoSEQ multiplex PCR; TCRdb stores in-frame clones only, minus some. The sample lists fewer than 200,000 clones, about 90% occurring once. CDR1 and CDR2 from the germline V gene are SQVTM and ANQGSEA. V gave up 4 bases and J gave up 1 base, with 4 bases separating them. The CDR3 length is 12 residues. As to this clone: Its antigen is unknown.

There were likely unrecorded immune exposures, though donors were nominally healthy when sampled. The V and J genes are TRBV29-1 and TRBJ2-2; D remains ambiguous. The sequence came from a girl under two years old in good health and CMV-seronegative. The sample was PBMCs. In DNA form, the CDR3 reads TGCAGCGTTGCCCAGAACACCGGGGAGCTGTTTTTT. This encodes CSVAQNTGELFF.